The clone carrying this T cell receptor beta chain turned up a few times. Its specificity is not known. Stated time point: persistent/refractory GD, antithyroid drugs over 5 years with positive TRAb. Scientists built the TCR library using RNA that was extracted from PBMCs. The J segment lost 3 bases and the V segment lost 6 bases, leaving 9 bases of the junction unmatched. The CDR3 runs 14 residues. Germline V gives CDR1 SQVTM, CDR2 ANQGSEA. The sample originates from a study of regulatory T cells in long-lasting Graves disease. Findings and caveats of the study: Newly diagnosed Graves' patients had higher TCR diversity than persistent ones. Results may be inaccurate due to the small sample size. There were preferences for TRBV28, TRBJ1-2 and TRBJ2-5 in persistent disease.

Construction of TCR beta libraries relied on iRepertoire HTBI primers and on Arm-PCR targeting CDR3 regions. As originally analysed: Identified segments across samples numbered approximately 62 TRBV and about 13 TRBJ. Each CDR3 protein gets one entry after TCRdb re-called the multiplex PCR reads with MiXCR. For this entry, the V and J calls and clone size follow TCRdb and not the study's own pipeline. The top ten hold over 25% of the sample, which has a few hundred thousand distinct CDR3 sequences, around 24% seen once. The source material was peripheral blood mononuclear cells (PBMCs), sampled when the disease was refractory, from a patient treated with antithyroid drugs. V usage is TRBV29-1 and J usage is TRBJ2-7; 9 nucleotides agree with TRBD1. The sequence came from a female donor with Graves disease. CDR3 nucleotides: TGCAGCGTGGAACAGGGGGCGACGGGCTACGAGCAGTACTTC. Translating gives CSVEQGATGYEQYF.